This T cell receptor beta chain is drawn from a study of naive and memory T cell subsets. Study-wide findings and caveats: A few larger clonotypes appeared in naive repertoires, especially CD8, possibly memory cells re-expressing CD45RA.

Cells stained for CD3, CD4, CD8, CD45RA, CD27 and viability were sorted into four CD45RA/CD27 subsets. About this clonotype: What it binds is unknown.

An equimolar mix of two oligonucleotides served as the beta constant-region primer for TRBC1 and TRBC2. Four rounds of PCR amplified the ligated cDNA using nested alpha and beta constant-region primers plus SP2. TCRdb used MiXCR to reprocess the UMI-ligation and nested PCR reads, holding one entry per CDR3 protein. The repertoire consists of over 130,000 distinct CDR3 sequences, with about 20% occurring once and the leading ten covering roughly 0.63%. The sequenced sample was naive CD8+ T cells from blood. The origin of this receptor is a human donor in good health.

The CDR3 loop reads CASHDQDFSYNEQFF. In DNA form, the CDR3 reads TGTGCCAGCCACGACCAGGACTTCTCCTACAATGAGCAGTTCTTC. V usage is TRBV6-2 or TRBV6-3 and J usage is TRBJ2-1, with a weak D call TRBD2 (5 bases). The V gene's germline CDR1 is MNHEY and CDR2 SVGEGT. V shed 8 bases and J shed 0 bases, with 14 bases lying between them. The CDR3 has 15 amino acids.